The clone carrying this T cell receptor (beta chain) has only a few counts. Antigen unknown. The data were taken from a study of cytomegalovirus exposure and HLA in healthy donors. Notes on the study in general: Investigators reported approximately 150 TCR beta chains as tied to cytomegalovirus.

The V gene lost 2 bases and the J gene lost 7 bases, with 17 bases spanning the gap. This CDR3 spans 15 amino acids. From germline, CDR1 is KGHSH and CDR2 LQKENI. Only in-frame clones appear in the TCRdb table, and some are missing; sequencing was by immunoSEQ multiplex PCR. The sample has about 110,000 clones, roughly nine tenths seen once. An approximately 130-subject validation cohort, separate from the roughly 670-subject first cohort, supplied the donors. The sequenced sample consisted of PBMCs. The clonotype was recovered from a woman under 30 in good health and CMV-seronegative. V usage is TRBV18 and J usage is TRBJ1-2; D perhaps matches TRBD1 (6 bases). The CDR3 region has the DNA TGTGCCAGCTCACCAGGACTCCACAGGGAACGTGGCTACACCTTC. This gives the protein CASSPGLHRERGYTF.